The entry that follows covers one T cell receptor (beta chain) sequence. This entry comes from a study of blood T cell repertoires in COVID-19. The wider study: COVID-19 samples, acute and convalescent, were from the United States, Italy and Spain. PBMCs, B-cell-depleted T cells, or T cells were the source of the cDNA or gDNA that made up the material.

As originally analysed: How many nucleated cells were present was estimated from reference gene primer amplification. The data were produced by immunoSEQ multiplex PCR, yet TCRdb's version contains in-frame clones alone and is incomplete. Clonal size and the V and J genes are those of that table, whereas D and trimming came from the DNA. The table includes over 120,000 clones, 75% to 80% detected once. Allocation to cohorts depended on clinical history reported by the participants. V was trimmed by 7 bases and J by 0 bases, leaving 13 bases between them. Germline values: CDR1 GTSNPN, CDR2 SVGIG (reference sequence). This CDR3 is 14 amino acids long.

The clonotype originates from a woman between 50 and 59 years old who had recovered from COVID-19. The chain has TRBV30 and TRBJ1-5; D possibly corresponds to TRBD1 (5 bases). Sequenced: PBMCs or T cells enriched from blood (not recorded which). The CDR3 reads CAYSGVNSNQPQHF. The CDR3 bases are TGTGCCTATTCGGGGGTAAATAGCAATCAGCCCCAGCATTTT.